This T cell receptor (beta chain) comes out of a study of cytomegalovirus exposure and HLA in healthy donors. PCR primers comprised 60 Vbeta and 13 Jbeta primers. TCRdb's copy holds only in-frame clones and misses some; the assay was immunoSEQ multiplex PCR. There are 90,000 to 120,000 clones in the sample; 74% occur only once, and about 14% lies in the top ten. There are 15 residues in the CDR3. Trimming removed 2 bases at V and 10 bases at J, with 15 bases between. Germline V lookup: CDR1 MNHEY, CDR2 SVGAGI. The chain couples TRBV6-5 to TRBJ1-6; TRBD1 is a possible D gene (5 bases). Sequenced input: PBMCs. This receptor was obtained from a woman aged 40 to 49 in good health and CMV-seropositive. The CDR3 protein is CASSYVRQGGSPLHF. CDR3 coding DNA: TGTGCCAGCAGTTACGTCCGGCAGGGCGGCTCACCCCTCCACTTT.